This T cell receptor (beta chain) appears in the sequencing data of a study of post-analysis software for immune sequencing data. Study-level results: Patients used about 5 TRBV segments, including TRBV5-6, TRBV5-1 and TRBV20-1, more often than controls. Compared against controls, patients with multiple sclerosis displayed significantly lower normalized Chao1 diversity.

The authors incorporated unique molecular identifiers into the TCR beta cDNA libraries. From the PCR reads, TCRdb called clonotypes with MiXCR, one entry per CDR3 protein. The sample holds almost 700,000 distinct CDR3 sequences, approximately 60% seen once. The CDR3 runs to 13 residues. V was trimmed by 3 bases and J by 0 bases, leaving 6 bases between them. The germline V gene encodes CDR1 SQVTM and CDR2 ANQGSEA. Worth noting for this clonotype: The antigen remains unidentified.

The rearrangement links TRBV29-1 to TRBJ2-1; D unresolved. This TCR derives from a girl aged 2 to 9 with multiple sclerosis. The sequenced sample consisted of blood. Written as DNA, the CDR3 is TGCAGCGTTGATCGGCGCTCCTACAATGAGCAGTTCTTC. Amino acid sequence: CSVDRRSYNEQFF.